This TCR beta chain is drawn from a study of identical twins. With V trimmed by 2 bases and J by 7 bases, 6 bases remained unmatched. The germline gives CDR1 GTSNPN, CDR2 SVGIG (reference sequence). The CDR3 length is 14 residues. Each CDR3 protein is one row after TCRdb ran MiXCR on the 5' RACE reads. Of 450,000 or so distinct CDR3 sequences listed, 14% are singletons. Turning to this clonotype: Its antigen remains unknown.

Study findings and constraints: Findings depended on cross-sectional statistics rather than tracking the same donors. Sharing of beta out-of-frame sequences by twins showed a weaker excess.

Separately, the same data were catalogued under a study of yellow fever vaccine responses in identical twins.

The source material was CD4+ T cells sorted from blood. The receptor was derived from a woman aged 18 to 35 in good health. The chain combines TRBV30 with TRBJ2-2; 8 nucleotides agree with TRBD2. The CDR3 bases are TGTGCCTGGAGTACGGGGGGGCATGGCGGGGAGCTGTTTTTT. Protein sequence: CAWSTGGHGGELFF.